This TCR beta chain stems from a study of T cell responses to AZD1222 COVID-19 vaccine. Method: immunoSEQ multiplex PCR; TCRdb's copy keeps in-frame clones and lacks some. The data contain about 80,000 clones, 75% to 90% of them singletons. The germline CDR1 and CDR2 sequences are MNHEY and SVGAGI. This CDR3 has 14 amino acids. V was clipped by 4 bases and J by 7 bases, with 14 bases between them. The sequence was collected from an adult who received the AZD1222 COVID-19 vaccine. The rearrangement links TRBV6-5 to TRBJ2-1, with TRBD2 as a possible D gene (7 bases). The material was peripheral blood, obtained 28 days after the second AZD1222 dose. Written as DNA, the CDR3 is TGTGCCAGCAGTTTTGGGGGAGGGGGAAATGAGCAGTTCTTC. It is translated as CASSFGGGGNEQFF.